One sample yielded the 3 T cell receptor beta chains listed below, sequenced in a study of cytomegalovirus exposure and HLA in healthy donors. Primers: 60 Vbeta forward and 13 Jbeta reverse. Measured with immunoSEQ multiplex PCR; TCRdb has only the in-frame clones, and not every one. Among 150,000 to 200,000 clones listed, approximately 67% were seen once. Sequenced: PBMCs. The receptors here all came from a woman aged 18-29 years in good health and CMV-seropositive.

The DNA for the CDR3 is TGTGCCAGCAGCTTAACGAGAAATACTGAAGCTTTCTTT. Its protein is CASSLTRNTEAFF. The chain has TRBV7-8 and TRBJ1-1; D is uncertain. The ends were cut back, 2 bases at V and 5 bases at J, with 9 bases in the middle. This CDR3 has 13 amino acids. Germline V gives CDR1 SGHVS, CDR2 FQNEAQ.

The rearrangement uses TRBV27 and TRBJ1-2; D is perhaps TRBD1 (6 bases). This CDR3 has 14 residues. Trimming removed 3 bases from V and 3 bases from J, with 11 bases in between. Per germline, CDR1 MNHEY and CDR2 SMNVEV (reference sequence). The DNA for the CDR3 is TGTGCCAGCAGTTTTACAGGGACGGACTATGGCTACACCTTC. This translates into CASSFTGTDYGYTF.

This chain links TRBV6-1 with TRBJ2-7; weak D call: TRBD2 (5 bases). The germline V and J ends were trimmed by 1 base and 4 bases, with 8 bases remaining between them. Germline values: CDR1 MNHNS, CDR2 SASEGT. This CDR3 has 13 amino acids. CDR3 residues: CASSEDRGYEQYF. For the CDR3, the DNA is TGTGCCAGCAGTGAAGATCGGGGTTACGAGCAGTACTTC.